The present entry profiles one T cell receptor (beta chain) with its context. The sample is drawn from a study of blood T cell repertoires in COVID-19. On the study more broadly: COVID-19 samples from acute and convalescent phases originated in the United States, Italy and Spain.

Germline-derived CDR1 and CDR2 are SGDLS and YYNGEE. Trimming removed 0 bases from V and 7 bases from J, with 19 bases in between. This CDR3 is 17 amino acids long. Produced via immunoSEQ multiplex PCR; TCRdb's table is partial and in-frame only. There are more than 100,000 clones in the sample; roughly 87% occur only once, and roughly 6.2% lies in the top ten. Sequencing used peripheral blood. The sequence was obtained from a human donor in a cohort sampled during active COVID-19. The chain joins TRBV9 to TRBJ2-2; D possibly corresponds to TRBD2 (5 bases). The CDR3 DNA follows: TGTGCCAGCAGCGTAGTCCCAGTTCGTGAGGGTATCGGGGAGCTGTTTTTT. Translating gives CASSVVPVREGIGELFF.